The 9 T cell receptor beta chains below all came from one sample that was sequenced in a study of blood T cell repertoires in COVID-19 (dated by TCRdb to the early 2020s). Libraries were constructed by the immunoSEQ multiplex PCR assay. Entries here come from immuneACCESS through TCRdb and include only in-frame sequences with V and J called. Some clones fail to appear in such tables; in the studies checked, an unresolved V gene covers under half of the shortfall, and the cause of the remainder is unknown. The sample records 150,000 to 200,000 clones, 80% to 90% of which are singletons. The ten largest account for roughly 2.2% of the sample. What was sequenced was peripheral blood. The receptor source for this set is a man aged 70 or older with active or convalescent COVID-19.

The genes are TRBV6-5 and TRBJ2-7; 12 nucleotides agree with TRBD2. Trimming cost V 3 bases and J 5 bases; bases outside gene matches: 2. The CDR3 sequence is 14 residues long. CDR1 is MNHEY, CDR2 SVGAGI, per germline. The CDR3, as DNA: TGTGCCAGCAGTTATACTAGCGGGAGGAACGAGCAGTACTTC. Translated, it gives CASSYTSGRNEQYF.

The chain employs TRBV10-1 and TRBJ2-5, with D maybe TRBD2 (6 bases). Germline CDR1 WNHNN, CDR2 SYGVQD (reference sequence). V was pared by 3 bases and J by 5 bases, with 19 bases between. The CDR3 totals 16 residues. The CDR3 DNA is TGCGCCAGCAGTGACTCGGGGGTGGCAGCTAAGGAGACCCAGTACTTC. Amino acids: CASSDSGVAAKETQYF.

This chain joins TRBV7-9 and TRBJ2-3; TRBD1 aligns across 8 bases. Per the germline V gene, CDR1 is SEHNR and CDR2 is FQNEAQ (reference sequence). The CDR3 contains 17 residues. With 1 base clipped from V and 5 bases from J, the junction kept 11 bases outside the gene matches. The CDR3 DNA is TGTGCCAGCAGCTTAGGTCAGGTCAGGGGGCGGGAAGATACGCAGTATTTT. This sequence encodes CASSLGQVRGREDTQYF.

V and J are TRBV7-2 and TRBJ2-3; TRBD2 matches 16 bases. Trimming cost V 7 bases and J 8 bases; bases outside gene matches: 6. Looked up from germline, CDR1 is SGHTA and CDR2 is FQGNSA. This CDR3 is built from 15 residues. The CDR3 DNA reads TGTGCCAGCAAGCCGGGACTAGCGGGGGGGTTTACGCAGTATTTT. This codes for CASKPGLAGGFTQYF.

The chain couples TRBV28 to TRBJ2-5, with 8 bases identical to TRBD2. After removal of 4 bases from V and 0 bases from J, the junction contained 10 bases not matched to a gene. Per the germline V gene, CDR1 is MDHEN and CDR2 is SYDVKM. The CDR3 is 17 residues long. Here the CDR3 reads CASSSFGLAANQETQYF. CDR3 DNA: TGTGCCAGCAGTTCCTTCGGACTAGCAGCAAACCAAGAGACCCAGTACTTC.

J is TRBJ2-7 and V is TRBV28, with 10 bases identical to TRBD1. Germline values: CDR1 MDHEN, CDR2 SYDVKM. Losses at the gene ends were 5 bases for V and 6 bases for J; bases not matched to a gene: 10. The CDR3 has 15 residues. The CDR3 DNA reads TGTGCCAGCAGTGACAGGGGGCGCGGGACCCTCGAGCAGTACTTC. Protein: CASSDRGRGTLEQYF. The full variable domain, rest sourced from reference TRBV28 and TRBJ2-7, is DVKVTQSSRYLVKRTGEKVFLECVQDMDHENMFWYRQDPGLGLRLIYFSYDVKMKEKGDIPEGYSVSREKKERFSLILESASTNQTSMYLCASSDRGRGTLEQYFGPGTRLTVT.

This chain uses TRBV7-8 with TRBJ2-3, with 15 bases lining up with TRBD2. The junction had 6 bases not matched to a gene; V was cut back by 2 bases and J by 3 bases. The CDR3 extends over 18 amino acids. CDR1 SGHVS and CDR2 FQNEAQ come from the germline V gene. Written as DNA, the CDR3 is TGTGCCAGCAGCTTAAGGGGACTAGCGGGGGGATGGACAGATACGCAGTATTTT. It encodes CASSLRGLAGGWTDTQYF.

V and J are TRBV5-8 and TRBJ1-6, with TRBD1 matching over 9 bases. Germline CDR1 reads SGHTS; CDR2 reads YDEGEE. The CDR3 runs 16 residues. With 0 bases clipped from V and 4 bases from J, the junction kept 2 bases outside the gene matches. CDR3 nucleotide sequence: TGTGCCAGCAGCTTGGCCGGGACAGGGTATAATTCACCCCTCCACTTT. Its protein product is CASSLAGTGYNSPLHF.

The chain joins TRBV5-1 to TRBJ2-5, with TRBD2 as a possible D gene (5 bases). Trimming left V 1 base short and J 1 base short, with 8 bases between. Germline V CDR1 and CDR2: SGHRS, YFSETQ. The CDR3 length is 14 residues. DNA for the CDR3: TGCGCCAGCAGCTTGTACGGGGTCCAAGAGACCCAGTACTTC. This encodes CASSLYGVQETQYF.